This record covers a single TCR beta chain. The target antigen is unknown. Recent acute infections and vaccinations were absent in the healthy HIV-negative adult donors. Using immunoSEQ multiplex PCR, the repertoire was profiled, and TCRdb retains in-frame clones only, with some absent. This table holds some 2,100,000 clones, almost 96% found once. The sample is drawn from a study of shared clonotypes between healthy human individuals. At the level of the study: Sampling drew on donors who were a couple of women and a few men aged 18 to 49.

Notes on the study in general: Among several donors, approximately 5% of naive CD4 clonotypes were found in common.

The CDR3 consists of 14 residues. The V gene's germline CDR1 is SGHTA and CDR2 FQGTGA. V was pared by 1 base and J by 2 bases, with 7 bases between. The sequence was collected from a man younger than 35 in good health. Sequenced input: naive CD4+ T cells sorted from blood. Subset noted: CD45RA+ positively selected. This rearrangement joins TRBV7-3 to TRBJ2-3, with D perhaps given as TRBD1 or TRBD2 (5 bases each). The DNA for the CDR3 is TGTGCCAGCAGCTTAATGGGACCCACAGATACGCAGTATTTT. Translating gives CASSLMGPTDTQYF.